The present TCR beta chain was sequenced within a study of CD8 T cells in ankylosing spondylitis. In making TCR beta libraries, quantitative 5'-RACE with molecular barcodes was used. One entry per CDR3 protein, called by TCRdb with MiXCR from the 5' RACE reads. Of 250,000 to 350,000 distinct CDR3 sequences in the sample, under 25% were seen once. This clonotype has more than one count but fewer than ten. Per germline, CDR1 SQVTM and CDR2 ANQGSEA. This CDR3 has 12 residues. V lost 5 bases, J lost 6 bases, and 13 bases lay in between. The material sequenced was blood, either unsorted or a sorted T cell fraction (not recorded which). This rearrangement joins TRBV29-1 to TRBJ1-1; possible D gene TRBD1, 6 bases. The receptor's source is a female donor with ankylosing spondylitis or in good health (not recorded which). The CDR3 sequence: CSVSGRGAEAFF. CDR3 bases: TGCAGCGTTAGTGGCAGGGGCGCTGAAGCTTTCTTT.